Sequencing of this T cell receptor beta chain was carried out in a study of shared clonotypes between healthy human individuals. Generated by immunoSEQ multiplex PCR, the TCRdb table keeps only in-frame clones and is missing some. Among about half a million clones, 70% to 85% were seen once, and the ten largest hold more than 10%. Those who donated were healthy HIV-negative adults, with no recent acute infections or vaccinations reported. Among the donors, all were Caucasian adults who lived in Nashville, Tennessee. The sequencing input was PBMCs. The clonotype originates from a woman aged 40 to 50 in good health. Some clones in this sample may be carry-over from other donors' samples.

Here the CDR3 DNA reads TGCAGCGTTGCCCGGGCGAGGGGTTCAGATACGCAGTATTTT. Translation: CSVARARGSDTQYF. This chain links TRBV29-1 with TRBJ2-3, with D perhaps matching TRBD1 or TRBD2 (5 bases each). Per the germline V gene, CDR1 is SQVTM and CDR2 is ANQGSEA. CDR3 length equals 14 residues. Trimming took 4 bases from V and 4 from J, leaving 15 bases between them.